A single sample is the source of the 16 T cell receptor beta chains below, sequenced in a study of blood T cell repertoires in COVID-19. Using immunoSEQ multiplex PCR, the repertoire was profiled, and TCRdb retains in-frame clones only, with some absent. Of a few hundred thousand clones in the sample, 80% to 90% were seen once. Sequenced input: PBMCs or T cells enriched from blood (not recorded which). The receptors here all came from a man in his thirties or forties who had recovered from COVID-19.

This chain connects TRBV18 to TRBJ2-6; no clear D gene. V was clipped by 3 bases and J by 3 bases, with 21 bases between them. The CDR3 totals 19 residues. Germline lookup yields CDR1 KGHSH and CDR2 LQKENI. The CDR3 protein is CASSPSDGALKYGANVLTF. CDR3 coding DNA: TGTGCCAGCTCACCGAGCGACGGAGCCCTTAAGTATGGGGCCAACGTCCTGACTTTC.

The rearrangement links TRBV29-1 to TRBJ2-7, with a tentative D call TRBD2 (5 bases). The CDR3 has 14 amino acids. Trimming cost V 7 bases and J 3 bases, with 19 bases left between them. In germline, CDR1 is SQVTM, CDR2 ANQGSEA. The chain's CDR3 is CSAGGTGSFYEQYF. DNA of the CDR3: TGCAGCGCTGGAGGAACTGGGAGTTTCTACGAGCAGTACTTC.

The chain has TRBV7-2 and TRBJ2-1, with 14 bases aligning to TRBD2. V lost 3 bases and J lost 6; bases outside the gene matches: 4. In germline, CDR1 is SGHTA, CDR2 FQGNSA. The CDR3 contains 16 residues. The CDR3 protein is CASSLLGLAGANEQFF. CDR3 bases: TGTGCCAGCAGCTTGTTGGGACTAGCGGGAGCCAATGAGCAGTTCTTC.

With respect to this clone: Compared with germline, one end of the junction differs, possibly owing to a read error. The chain links TRBV9 to TRBJ1-1; no definite D call. This CDR3 is 14 amino acids long. Per germline, CDR1 SGDLS and CDR2 YYNGEE. The CDR3: CASTVHGENTEAFF. The CDR3 region has the DNA TGTGCCAGCACCGTACACGGTGAAAACACTGAAGCTTTCTTT.

This clone was counted between two and nine times. This chain uses TRBV27 with TRBJ2-7; TRBD1 agrees at 9 bases. Per germline, CDR1 MNHEY and CDR2 SMNVEV (reference sequence). The CDR3 is 14 amino acids. The V segment lost 8 bases and the J segment 0 bases; nucleotides outside the gene matches: 5. CDR3 coding DNA: TGTGCCAGCTGGGACAGGGCGAGCTCCTACGAGCAGTACTTC. Translated: CASWDRASSYEQYF.

The chain joins TRBV5-4 to TRBJ1-6, with a tentative D call TRBD1 (6 bases). The ends were cut back, 4 bases at V and 9 bases at J, with 20 bases in the middle. The germline V gene encodes CDR1 SGHNT and CDR2 YYREEE (reference sequence). This CDR3 region has 16 residues. The DNA of the CDR3 is TGTGCCAGCAGCCCCTGGGGGGGCGACCTGACTTCACCCCTCCACTTT. Translated: CASSPWGGDLTSPLHF.

The chain has TRBV3-1 (or the pseudogene TRBV3-2) and TRBJ2-1; 12 bases align to TRBD2. CDR3 length: 17 amino acids. Unmatched junction bases numbered 12, after V lost 4 bases and J lost 8 bases. Looked up from germline, CDR1 is LGHDT and CDR2 is YNNKEL (reference sequence). DNA of the CDR3: TGTGCCAGCAGCCGTGGGCTAGCGGGAGGGCCTTTAGATGAGCAGTTCTTC. This encodes CASSRGLAGGPLDEQFF.

The chain joins TRBV19 to TRBJ2-1; D not certain. This CDR3 comprises 14 residues. Trimming shortened V by 4 bases and J by 7 bases, and 14 bases separated the two germline ends. Germline-derived CDR1 and CDR2 are LNHDA and SQIVND (reference sequence). The chain's CDR3 is CASSTQTGQNEQFF. The CDR3 DNA sequence: TGTGCCAGTAGTACTCAAACGGGTCAAAATGAGCAGTTCTTC.

The chain links TRBV5-1 to TRBJ2-2; D possibly corresponds to TRBD2 (5 bases). Germline V lookup: CDR1 SGHRS, CDR2 YFSETQ. The germline V and J ends were trimmed by 3 bases and 0 bases, with 6 bases remaining between them. The CDR3 is made up of 14 amino acids. CDR3 coding DNA: TGCGCCAGCAGCTACGGGACGAACACCGGGGAGCTGTTTTTT. This gives the protein CASSYGTNTGELFF. The whole variable domain, filled in from reference TRBV5-1 and TRBJ2-2, reads KAGVTQTPRYLIKTRGQQVTLSCSPISGHRSVSWYQQTPGQGLQFLFEYFSETQRNKGNFPGRFSGRQFSNSRSEMNVSTLELGDSALYLCASSYGTNTGELFFGEGSRLTVL.

The chain combines TRBV24-1 with TRBJ2-1; 10 nucleotides match TRBD2. The V segment lost 9 bases and the J segment 0 bases; nucleotides outside the gene matches: 10. The CDR3 contains 17 residues. CDR1 and CDR2 from the germline V gene are KGHDR and SFDVKD. CDR3 bases: TGTGCCACCGAGAGGACTAGCGGATCGAGCTCCTACAATGAGCAGTTCTTC. It yields the protein CATERTSGSSSYNEQFF.

This clone has a single count. The gene calls are TRBV3-1 (or the pseudogene TRBV3-2) and TRBJ2-2; no clear D gene. The germline V gene has CDR1 LGHDT and CDR2 YNNKEL (reference sequence). Trimming cost V 5 bases and J 5 bases, with 12 bases left between them. The CDR3 contains 14 residues. The chain's CDR3 is CASSYAAGTGELFF. CDR3 nucleotides: TGTGCCAGCAGCTACGCGGCCGGGACCGGGGAGCTGTTTTTT.

The chain uses TRBV6-6 and TRBJ2-5; D is possibly TRBD1 (5 bases). This CDR3 has 14 amino acids. The V end lost 6 bases, the J end lost 1 base, and 12 bases lay between the germline ends. Germline V CDR1 and CDR2: MNHNY, SVGAGI (reference sequence). The CDR3 is CASSGPDSQETQYF. The CDR3, as DNA: TGTGCCAGCAGCGGCCCAGACAGCCAAGAGACCCAGTACTTC.

A few counts support this clone. The rearrangement links TRBV11-2 to TRBJ1-1, with a tentative D call TRBD1 (6 bases). This CDR3 is 13 amino acids long. The germline CDR1 and CDR2 sequences are SGHAT and FQNNGV. Trimming took 0 bases from V and 8 from J, leaving 10 bases between them. The CDR3 DNA is TGTGCCAGCAGCTTAGAAACCCAGGGGGAAGCTTTCTTT. This encodes CASSLETQGEAFF.

The chain employs TRBV7-3 and TRBJ1-1; 8 bases map to TRBD1. Germline values: CDR1 SGHTA, CDR2 FQGTGA. The ends lost 5 bases at V and 3 bases at J; junction bases unmatched: 17. The CDR3 is 18 amino acids. This chain's CDR3 is CASSPGAAGGLGDTEAFF. The DNA of the CDR3 is TGTGCCAGCAGCCCGGGGGCTGCAGGGGGCCTGGGCGACACTGAAGCTTTCTTT.

The chain couples TRBV4-1 to TRBJ2-2; D not resolved. V shed 7 bases and J shed 6 bases, with 9 bases lying between them. CDR1 MGHRA and CDR2 YSYEKL come from the germline V gene. This CDR3 region has 12 residues. CDR3 loop: CASTDGSGELFF. CDR3 DNA: TGCGCCAGCACCGACGGGTCCGGGGAGCTGTTTTTT.

The chain recombines TRBV2 with TRBJ2-4; D is ambiguous. V was cut by 7 bases and J by 5 bases, with 12 bases left in between. The CDR3 has 13 amino acids. Germline lookup yields CDR1 SNHLY and CDR2 FYNNEI. In DNA, the CDR3 is TGTGCCAGCAAAGCAGGATTCCAAAACATTCAGTACTTC. Its translation is CASKAGFQNIQYF.